The entry that follows covers one T cell receptor beta chain sequence. Its antigen is unidentified. Only in-frame clones appear in the TCRdb table, and some are missing; sequencing was by immunoSEQ multiplex PCR. The table records approximately 70,000 clones, around 89% of them present only once. These data originate in a study of T cell responses to AZD1222 COVID-19 vaccine. Findings and limits, study-wide: In all cases, repertoires were sampled only after the peak T cell response. Elevations in Spike-specific TCR breadth and depth followed administration of two AZD1222 doses. White British people made up most donors, females outnumbered males, and clonal diversity was possibly underestimated. Nearly half of spike-specific TCRs reportedly target variant regions that are unmutated in the B.1.351 and B.1.1.7 variants.

CDR1 is SNHLY and CDR2 is FYNNEI in the germline V gene. Germline trimming cut 4 bases from V and 6 bases from J; bases unmatched to any gene: 5. This CDR3 contains 15 residues. The sequenced sample was peripheral blood, obtained 28 days after the second dose of the MenACWY control vaccine. This chain links TRBV2 with TRBJ1-6; TRBD1 matches 8 bases. The TCR comes from an adult who received the MenACWY meningococcal vaccine as a control. This chain's CDR3 is CASSAEGQVNSPLHF. The CDR3 DNA reads as TGTGCCAGCAGTGCCGAGGGACAGGTTAATTCACCCCTCCACTTT.